Shown below are 13 T cell receptor beta chains from a single sample sequenced in a study of cytomegalovirus exposure and HLA in healthy donors. With 60 Vbeta and 13 Jbeta primers, the PCR was carried out. Repertoires were generated with immunoSEQ multiplex PCR, while TCRdb's copy carries only in-frame clones and drops some. This sample has approximately 160,000 clones, with less than 90% found just once. Sequences were obtained from PBMCs. Receptors originate from a man between 45 and 60 years old in good health and CMV-seropositive.

The chain employs TRBV30 and TRBJ2-1, with D maybe TRBD1 (5 bases). Germline values: CDR1 GTSNPN, CDR2 SVGIG (reference sequence). Trimming shortened V by 3 bases and J by 9 bases, and 15 bases separated the two germline ends. This CDR3 contains 13 residues. CDR3 DNA sequence: TGTGCCTGGAGCCGAATAGTTCAGGGTGAGCAGTTCTTC. Its translation: CAWSRIVQGEQFF.

The V call is TRBV7-9, the J call TRBJ2-2; 10 bases align to TRBD1. The CDR3 has 16 residues. The trim removed 5 bases at V and 4 bases at J, leaving 7 bases unmatched. The germline V gene encodes CDR1 SEHNR and CDR2 FQNEAQ (reference sequence). CDR3 sequence: CASSQGRTGGTGELFF. In DNA form, the CDR3 reads TGTGCCAGCAGCCAGGGGCGGACAGGGGGCACCGGGGAGCTGTTTTTT.

The V and J genes are TRBV5-1 and TRBJ1-4, with D unclear. The CDR3 sequence is 13 residues long. Germline values: CDR1 SGHRS, CDR2 YFSETQ. V lost 3 bases, J lost 8 bases, and 11 bases lay in between. In DNA form, the CDR3 reads TGCGCCAGCAGCTCTCTGGTCGGGGAAAAACTGTTTTTT. It specifies CASSSLVGEKLFF.

V usage is TRBV15 and J usage is TRBJ1-1; D uncertain. The germline V gene has CDR1 LNHNV and CDR2 YYDKDF (reference sequence). Trimming left V 9 bases short and J 0 bases short, with 11 bases between. The length of the CDR3 is 13 residues. The CDR3 protein is CATRARLNTEAFF. The CDR3 bases are TGTGCCACGAGAGCTAGGCTGAACACTGAAGCTTTCTTT. Full variable domain (outside the CDR3, taken from reference TRBV15 and TRBJ1-1): DAMVIQNPRYQVTQFGKPVTLSCSQTLNHNVMYWYQQKSSQAPKLLFHYYDKDFNNEADTPDNFQSRRPNTSFCFLDIRSPGLGDTAMYLCATRARLNTEAFFGQGTRLTVV.

This clone was seen a handful of times. In DNA, the CDR3 is TGTGCCAGCAGCAAGAGAAGCGGGGGGGACTACAATGAGCAGTTCTTC. As protein: CASSKRSGGDYNEQFF. This rearrangement joins TRBV7-9 to TRBJ2-1, with 10 positions matching TRBD2. The V segment lost 5 bases and the J segment 3 bases; nucleotides outside the gene matches: 7. The CDR3 is made up of 16 amino acids. Germline CDR1 is SEHNR and CDR2 is FQNEAQ (reference sequence).

In this sample, this clone turned up once. The V and J genes are TRBV25-1 and TRBJ1-2; TRBD1 is a possible D gene (5 bases). The germline V gene encodes CDR1 MGHDK and CDR2 SYGVNS. Trimming stripped 5 bases from V and 8 bases from J, with 12 bases between. The CDR3 runs to 12 residues. For the CDR3, the DNA is TGTGCCAGCAGTCAGGGACTTATAGGCTACACCTTC. It is translated as CASSQGLIGYTF.

CDR3 amino acids: CASTLVGGIPNTEAFF. The CDR3 DNA reads TGTGCCAGTACCCTCGTCGGGGGAATACCGAACACTGAAGCTTTCTTT. This sequence joins TRBV19 and TRBJ1-1; weak D call: TRBD1 (5 bases). The CDR3 has 16 amino acids. CDR1 and CDR2 (germline): LNHDA, SQIVND (reference sequence). Between the trimmed V and J ends, which lost 7 bases and 1 base, there was a span of 19 bases.

This rearrangement joins TRBV19 to TRBJ2-2, with TRBD2 matching 11 bases. After removal of 3 bases from V and 1 base from J, the junction contained 10 bases not matched to a gene. The CDR3 is made up of 19 amino acids. The germline V gene encodes CDR1 LNHDA and CDR2 SQIVND (reference sequence). The CDR3 sequence is CASSIRFASGGRNTGELFF. The DNA of the CDR3 is TGTGCCAGTAGTATCCGTTTTGCTAGCGGGGGGCGGAACACCGGGGAGCTGTTTTTT.

The chain combines TRBV11-2 with TRBJ2-4, with TRBD2 matching 11 bases. There are 17 residues in the CDR3. V lost 5 bases and J lost 3; bases outside the gene matches: 9. The germline gives CDR1 SGHAT, CDR2 FQNNGV. The DNA of the CDR3 is TGTGCCAGCAGCGCCGCCCGACTAGCGGGACTCAAAAACATTCAGTACTTC. Amino acids: CASSAARLAGLKNIQYF.

The chain couples TRBV19 to TRBJ2-5; D call uncertain. TRBJ2-7 matches the DNA end more closely, so the J call is doubtful. The CDR3 length is 12 residues. Germline lookup yields CDR1 LNHDA and CDR2 SQIVND (reference sequence). CDR3 loop: CASSSPSYEQYF. In nucleotides, the CDR3 is TGTGCCAGTAGTAGCCCATCCTACGAGCAGTACTTC.

This clone was detected once. The rearrangement uses TRBV7-8 and TRBJ1-5, with D uncertain. V was clipped by 7 bases and J by 1 base, with 8 bases between them. Germline-derived CDR1 and CDR2 are SGHVS and FQNEAQ. The CDR3 sequence is 13 residues long. CDR3 DNA sequence: TGTGCCAGCAAAAGAGGAAGCAATCAGCCCCAGCATTTT. It codes for CASKRGSNQPQHF.

The chain uses TRBV9 and TRBJ1-5, with TRBD1 as a possible D gene (6 bases). This CDR3 has 19 residues. V was clipped by 3 bases and J by 8 bases, with 30 bases between them. Germline CDR1 is SGDLS and CDR2 is YYNGEE. CDR3 in DNA: TGTGCCAGCAGCGCCTCCGGACAGACCTCCCTTGGCGAAGGTGAGCCCCAGCATTTT. Protein: CASSASGQTSLGEGEPQHF.

The gene calls are TRBV19 and TRBJ1-2; the D gene is possibly TRBD1 (6 bases). V was pared by 10 bases and J by 8 bases, with 14 bases between. This CDR3 comprises 11 residues. Germline CDR1 and CDR2: LNHDA and SQIVND (reference sequence). The CDR3 sequence: CATTGSGGYTF. In DNA form, the CDR3 reads TGTGCCACTACAGGGTCGGGGGGCTACACCTTC.